This TCR beta chain was profiled in a study of blood T cells in healthy people across ages. PCR was performed a second time for about 6 to 12 cycles using a sample-barcoded 5' primer and a J-beta primer mix. TCRdb analysed the 5' RACE reads with MiXCR anew, one entry per CDR3 protein. The sample includes about 690,000 distinct CDR3 sequences, about 43% of them seen just once. The V gene lost 3 bases and the J gene lost 3 bases, with 12 bases spanning the gap. CDR1 is DFQATT and CDR2 is SNEGSKA in the germline V gene (reference sequence). The CDR3 runs to 13 residues. This TCR came from an elderly man in good health. The J gene is TRBJ2-7, the V gene TRBV20-1, with D possibly TRBD2 on 6 matching bases. Sequenced input: blood. CDR3 nucleotide sequence: TGCAGTGCTAGCGGAGGGTCCGTCTACGAGCAGTACTTC. Amino acids: CSASGGSVYEQYF.